This TCR beta chain was found in a study of blood T cell repertoires in COVID-19. Study summary: The United States, Italy and Spain supplied acute and convalescent COVID-19 samples. T cells, B-cell-depleted T cells, or PBMCs provided the cDNA or gDNA that served as material.

The V gene's germline CDR1 is GTSNPN and CDR2 SVGIG (reference sequence). V was trimmed by 5 bases and J by 2 bases, leaving 17 bases between them. This CDR3 has 15 amino acids. Methods used by the authors: Reference gene primer amplification yielded estimated nucleated cell counts. Here immunoSEQ multiplex PCR was the method, and the copy in TCRdb shows in-frame clones only, minus some. V and J calls and clone size are copied from that table; D and trimming were computed from the DNA. The table includes about 290,000 clones, 80% to 90% detected once. This receptor was obtained from a woman in her 30s with active or convalescent COVID-19. The chain uses TRBV30 and TRBJ2-3; TRBD1 is a possible D gene (6 bases). The sample taken for sequencing was peripheral blood. In DNA, the CDR3 is TGTGCCTGGGGGGTGGGCAGGGGAGTCACAGATACGCAGTATTTT. This translates into CAWGVGRGVTDTQYF.